This TCR beta chain was recovered during a study of T cells in Graves' hyperthyroidism and ophthalmopathy. On this clonotype: A much more abundant neighbour one base away suggests this may be a read error.

The CDR3 is made up of 14 amino acids. Germline V CDR1 and CDR2: MGHDK, SYGVNS. Amplified regions were TCR beta CDR3 sequences from RNA transcripts. Primed by the HTBI set, a first-round RT-PCR was run on the TCR CDR3. TCRdb called the multiplex PCR reads again in MiXCR, with one record for every CDR3 protein. This sample has 560,000 or so distinct CDR3 sequences; 46% occur once, and the top ten carry 8% to 8.5%. V gene TRBV25-1 combines with J gene TRBJ1-2, with no clear D. The receptor was derived from a woman between 18 and 29 years old with Graves' hyperthyroidism. Specimen: peripheral blood or thyroid tissue (not recorded which). The DNA of the CDR3 is TGTGCCACCAGTGACCCCAGGCGCGCCTATGGCTACACCTTC. Encoded protein: CATSDPRRAYGYTF.